Reported below is one TCR beta chain. Germline lookup yields CDR1 SGHDN and CDR2 FVKESK. The CDR3 runs to 18 residues. V was pared by 0 bases and J by 0 bases, with 6 bases of the junction left unmatched. The data belong to a study of PD-L1 blockade in urothelial cancer. Study-wide context: Patients commenced atezolizumab around 2014, and it was given at 1,200 mg intravenously every 3 weeks. Blood analysis was done at 3 weeks (second dose) and 6 weeks after treatment began.

The study enrolled patients with locally advanced or metastatic urothelial carcinoma. The data were produced by immunoSEQ multiplex PCR, yet TCRdb's version contains in-frame clones alone and is incomplete. The repertoire has 35,000 to 45,000 clones, more than 65% of them found once; the top ten carry more than 2.5%. The gene calls are TRBV14 and TRBJ2-3; 10 bases map to TRBD2. The source is a man between 65 and 80 years old with urothelial cancer. Sample: PBMCs, taken around atezolizumab (anti-PD-L1) treatment. CDR3 nucleotide sequence: TGTGCCAGCAGCCAAGACCGACTAGCGGGCCCTAGCACAGATACGCAGTATTTT. Translated, it gives CASSQDRLAGPSTDTQYF.